This TCR beta chain was sequenced for a study of T cell repertoires in cytomegalovirus infection. Study overall: Public signatures in TCR beta pointed to CMV infection and matching HLA type.

TCRdb used MiXCR to reprocess the reads, holding one entry per CDR3 protein. The table has 150,000 to 200,000 distinct CDR3 sequences, over 25% seen once. Study-level points and caveats: Across the ex vivo response, the dominant clonotypes were HLA-C-restricted CMV-specific TCR beta clonotypes. Adding up the frequency of public TCR beta families identified people who carried CMV plus the relevant HLA.

The CDR3 is 16 residues long. The V segment lost 8 bases and the J segment 5 bases; nucleotides outside the gene matches: 12. The germline V gene has CDR1 SNHLY and CDR2 FYNNEI. Comment on this clonotype: Its matching antigen is unknown.

Sample: PBMCs. The rearrangement links TRBV2 to TRBJ2-1, with 10 bases lining up with TRBD1. The sequence was collected from a human donor in good health (CMV status not recorded). Some clones in this sample may be carry-over from other donors' samples. Here the CDR3 reads CASGREGTGANNEQFF. As DNA, the CDR3 is TGTGCCAGCGGACGGGAAGGGACAGGGGCCAACAATGAGCAGTTCTTC.